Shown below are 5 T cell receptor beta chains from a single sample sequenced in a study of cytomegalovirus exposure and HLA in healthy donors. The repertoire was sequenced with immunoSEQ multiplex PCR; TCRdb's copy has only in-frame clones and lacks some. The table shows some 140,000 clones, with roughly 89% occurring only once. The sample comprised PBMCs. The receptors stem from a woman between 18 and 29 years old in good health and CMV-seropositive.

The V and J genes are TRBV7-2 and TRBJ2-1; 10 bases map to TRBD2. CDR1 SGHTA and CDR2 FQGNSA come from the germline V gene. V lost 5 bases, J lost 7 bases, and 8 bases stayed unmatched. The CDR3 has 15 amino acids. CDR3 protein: CASSPERGGLNEQFF. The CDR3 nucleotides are TGTGCCAGCAGCCCCGAGCGGGGGGGCCTTAATGAGCAGTTCTTC.

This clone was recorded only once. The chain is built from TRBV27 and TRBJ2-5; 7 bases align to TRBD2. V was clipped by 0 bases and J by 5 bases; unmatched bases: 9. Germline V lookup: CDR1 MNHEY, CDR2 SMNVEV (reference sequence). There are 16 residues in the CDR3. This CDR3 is CASSLSPAGREETQYF. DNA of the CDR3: TGTGCCAGCAGTTTATCCCCAGCGGGGAGGGAGGAGACCCAGTACTTC.

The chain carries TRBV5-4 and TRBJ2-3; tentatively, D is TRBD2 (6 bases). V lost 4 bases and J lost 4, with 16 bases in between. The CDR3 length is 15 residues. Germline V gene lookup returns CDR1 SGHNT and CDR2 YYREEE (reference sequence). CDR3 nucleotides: TGTGCCAGCAGCCCGAAGACTAGTGTCGCAGATACGCAGTATTTT. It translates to CASSPKTSVADTQYF.

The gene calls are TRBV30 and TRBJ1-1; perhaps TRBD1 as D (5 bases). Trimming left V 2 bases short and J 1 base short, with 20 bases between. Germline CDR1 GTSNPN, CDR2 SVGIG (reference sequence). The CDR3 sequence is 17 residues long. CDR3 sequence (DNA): TGTGCCTGGAGTCGAACCCACTACCGGGGGGAGAACACTGAAGCTTTCTTT. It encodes CAWSRTHYRGENTEAFF.

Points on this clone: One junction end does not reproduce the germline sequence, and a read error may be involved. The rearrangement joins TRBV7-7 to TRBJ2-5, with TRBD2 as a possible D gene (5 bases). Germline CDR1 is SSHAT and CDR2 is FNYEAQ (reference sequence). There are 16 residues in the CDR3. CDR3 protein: CASSLVGTSPLETQYF. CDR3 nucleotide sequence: TGTGCTAGCAGCTTAGTCGGTACTAGTCCTTTGGAGACCCAGTACTTC.